The 20 T cell receptor beta chains presented below share a single source sample, sequenced in a study of cytomegalovirus exposure and HLA in healthy donors. Data came from immunoSEQ multiplex PCR; TCRdb stores just in-frame clones and leaves some out. Altogether around 130,000 clones are present, 85% to 90% being singletons, with the ten largest covering about 3%. Sample: PBMCs. The receptor source for this set is a man aged 25-40 years in good health and CMV-seronegative.

The chain links TRBV6-5 to TRBJ1-2; 7 nucleotides agree with TRBD1. The CDR3 loop spans 14 amino acids. V shed 6 bases and J 4 bases; nucleotides not matched to a gene: 8. CDR1 is MNHEY, CDR2 SVGAGI, per germline. The CDR3 here is CASRATGVLYGYTF. The CDR3 DNA reads as TGTGCCAGCAGGGCTACAGGGGTCCTCTATGGCTACACCTTC.

This chain links TRBV11-2 with TRBJ2-2; TRBD2 is a possible D gene (6 bases). Trimming removed 2 bases from V and 5 bases from J, with 9 bases in between. Germline CDR1 reads SGHAT; CDR2 reads FQNNGV. The CDR3 is 14 residues long. For the CDR3, the DNA is TGTGCCAGCAGCTTAAGTGGGGGGACCGGGGAGCTGTTTTTT. Amino acid sequence: CASSLSGGTGELFF.

The J gene is TRBJ2-3, the V gene TRBV27; the match to TRBD2 covers 11 bases. This CDR3 is built from 17 residues. After removal of 8 bases from V and 4 bases from J, the junction contained 14 bases not matched to a gene. Germline V CDR1 and CDR2: MNHEY, SMNVEV (reference sequence). The CDR3 bases are TGTGCCAGCCGGCCTAGCGGGGGGCCCGTCTCCGCAGATACGCAGTATTTT. This sequence encodes CASRPSGGPVSADTQYF.

This clone has only one observation. The rearrangement uses TRBV7-2 and TRBJ1-1; D unresolved. V was clipped by 1 base and J by 1 base, with 7 bases between them. Germline lookup yields CDR1 SGHTA and CDR2 FQGNSA. This CDR3 is built from 14 residues. As DNA, the CDR3 is TGTGCCAGCAGCTTAGAATCAGGGAACACTGAAGCTTTCTTT. Translation: CASSLESGNTEAFF.

The chain uses TRBV2 and TRBJ2-1; 12 positions match TRBD2. After removal of 10 bases from V and 8 bases from J, the junction contained 9 bases not matched to a gene. Germline V gene sequence: CDR1 SNHLY, CDR2 FYNNEI. The CDR3 contains 14 residues. The CDR3 region has the DNA TGTGCCACTACGACTAGCGGGGGCGGGTATGAGCAGTTCTTC. Its translation is CATTTSGGGYEQFF.

The V gene is TRBV28, the J gene TRBJ1-4; TRBD1 agrees at 9 bases. CDR1 and CDR2 (germline): MDHEN, SYDVKM. The ends lost 6 bases at V and 5 bases at J; junction bases unmatched: 7. The CDR3 runs to 15 residues. The CDR3 loop is CASREVQGANEKLFF. CDR3 bases: TGTGCCAGCAGGGAGGTACAGGGGGCGAATGAAAAACTGTTTTTT.

The genes are TRBV15 and TRBJ1-2, with TRBD1 identical over 7 bases. The V gene's germline CDR1 is LNHNV and CDR2 YYDKDF (reference sequence). The junction had 10 bases not matched to a gene; V was cut back by 1 base and J by 5 bases. This CDR3 has 16 residues. DNA for the CDR3: TGTGCCACCAGCAGAGCGCCATATACAGGGGCGTATGGCTACACCTTC. It codes for CATSRAPYTGAYGYTF.

In nucleotides, the CDR3 is TGTGCCAGCAGTCGTTCCTGGGACAGTGGCTACACCTTC. Its translation is CASSRSWDSGYTF. V usage is TRBV2 and J usage is TRBJ1-2; 7 bases are a match to TRBD1. Germline CDR1 reads SNHLY; CDR2 reads FYNNEI. V was clipped by 5 bases and J by 7 bases; unmatched bases: 7. This CDR3 region has 13 residues.

The chain uses TRBV4-3 and TRBJ2-7; TRBD2 matches at 12 bases. The CDR3 contains 15 residues. Trimming removed 4 bases from V and 6 bases from J; junction bases left unmatched: 7. Per the germline V gene, CDR1 is LGHNA and CDR2 is YSLEER. CDR3 in DNA: TGCGCCAGCAGCCGACTAGCGGGGGATCCGGGCGAGCAGTACTTC. This codes for CASSRLAGDPGEQYF.

In this sample, this clone turned up a few times. The same CDR3 arises from other DNA sequences in this sample as well. This chain uses TRBV28 with TRBJ1-5; TRBD1 is a possible D gene (6 bases). Germline loops: CDR1 MDHEN, CDR2 SYDVKM. The CDR3 runs 15 residues. V lost 5 bases and J lost 2, with 13 bases in between. The CDR3 coding sequence is TGTGCCAGCAGTCTGCAGGGGTTAGGCAATCAGCCCCAGCATTTT. Its protein product is CASSLQGLGNQPQHF.

The rearrangement joins TRBV6-6 to TRBJ1-1; 9 bases match TRBD1. V lost 4 bases to trimming and J lost 3 bases; unmatched junction nucleotides: 6. The CDR3 is 15 residues long. Germline assignment: CDR1 MNHNY and CDR2 SVGAGI (reference sequence). For the CDR3, the DNA is TGTGCCAGCAGTTTTACAGGGGGCAGGGACACTGAAGCTTTCTTT. It is translated as CASSFTGGRDTEAFF.

This rearrangement joins TRBV27 to TRBJ2-7; 9 bases map to TRBD1. The CDR3 is 18 residues long. The germline V gene encodes CDR1 MNHEY and CDR2 SMNVEV (reference sequence). The J segment lost 0 bases and the V segment lost 3 bases, leaving 12 bases of the junction unmatched. The CDR3 sequence is CASSFAPSGTGSSYEQYF. CDR3 nucleotides: TGTGCCAGCAGTTTCGCGCCGTCCGGGACAGGGAGCTCCTACGAGCAGTACTTC.

The chain has TRBV7-9 and TRBJ2-7; TRBD2 is a possible D gene (6 bases). Germline CDR1 and CDR2: SEHNR and FQNEAQ (reference sequence). Trimming took 1 base from V and 2 from J, leaving 9 bases between them. The CDR3 consists of 14 residues. CDR3 DNA sequence: TGTGCCAGCAGCTTAGGCGGGGAGACCTACGAGCAGTACTTC. It codes for CASSLGGETYEQYF.

CDR3 region: CASRKGHRVPWHEQYF. CDR3 bases: TGTGCCAGTAGGAAGGGGCACCGGGTTCCCTGGCACGAGCAGTACTTC. This chain links TRBV19 with TRBJ2-7; perhaps TRBD1 as D (5 bases). The germline CDR1 and CDR2 sequences are LNHDA and SQIVND (reference sequence). The germline V and J ends were trimmed by 6 bases and 5 bases, with 23 bases remaining between them. The length of the CDR3 is 16 residues.

The CDR3 loop reads CASSIETEQFF. The CDR3, as DNA: TGTGCCAGTAGTATCGAGACAGAGCAGTTCTTC. This rearrangement joins TRBV19 to TRBJ2-1; D call uncertain. The CDR3 has 11 amino acids. Germline V gene sequence: CDR1 LNHDA, CDR2 SQIVND (reference sequence). Deletions cut 3 bases from V and 10 bases from J, with 7 bases between.

CDR3 nucleotide sequence: TGCGCCAGCAGCTTGGCCGAGGTAACGGGGGTCACTGAAGCTTTCTTT. Translated, it gives CASSLAEVTGVTEAFF. The V and J genes are TRBV5-1 and TRBJ1-1; TRBD1 might be the D (5 bases). This CDR3 contains 16 residues. V was shortened by 0 bases and J by 4 bases, with 16 bases between the two germline ends. Germline values: CDR1 SGHRS, CDR2 YFSETQ.

The CDR3 reads CASSLGLAGGYEQYF. CDR3 coding DNA: TGTGCCAGCAGCTTAGGGCTAGCGGGGGGCTACGAGCAGTACTTC. The chain has TRBV7-9 and TRBJ2-7, with TRBD2 matching over 11 bases. V trimming: 1 base; J trimming: 3 bases; junction bases outside the gene matches: 2. Germline V gene data show CDR1 as SEHNR and CDR2 as FQNEAQ (reference sequence). The CDR3 has 15 amino acids.

V usage is TRBV6-6 and J usage is TRBJ1-5; TRBD1 is a possible D gene (5 bases). The germline CDR1 and CDR2 sequences are MNHNY and SVGAGI (reference sequence). The CDR3 is 14 amino acids. The ends were cut back, 8 bases at V and 3 bases at J, with 14 bases in the middle. The CDR3 DNA sequence: TGTGCCAGCCGTCGCGGGGCCGACAATCAGCCCCAGCATTTT. Amino acid sequence: CASRRGADNQPQHF.

The V gene is TRBV11-2, the J gene TRBJ2-7; TRBD1 might be the D (6 bases). The CDR3 is made up of 14 amino acids. Germline loops: CDR1 SGHAT, CDR2 FQNNGV. Deletions cut 1 base from V and 3 bases from J, with 10 bases between. The CDR3 reads CASSLVQGRYEQYF. The CDR3 region has the DNA TGTGCCAGCAGCTTAGTACAGGGCCGCTACGAGCAGTACTTC.

This clone was seen once. This chain joins TRBV28 and TRBJ1-1; TRBD1 is a possible D gene (6 bases). Trimming removed 7 bases at V and 1 base at J, with 13 bases between. The CDR3 length is 14 residues. Germline V gene sequence: CDR1 MDHEN, CDR2 SYDVKM. The CDR3 nucleotides are TGTGCCAGCAACCAACAGGGTAAGAACACTGAAGCTTTCTTT. Protein: CASNQQGKNTEAFF.